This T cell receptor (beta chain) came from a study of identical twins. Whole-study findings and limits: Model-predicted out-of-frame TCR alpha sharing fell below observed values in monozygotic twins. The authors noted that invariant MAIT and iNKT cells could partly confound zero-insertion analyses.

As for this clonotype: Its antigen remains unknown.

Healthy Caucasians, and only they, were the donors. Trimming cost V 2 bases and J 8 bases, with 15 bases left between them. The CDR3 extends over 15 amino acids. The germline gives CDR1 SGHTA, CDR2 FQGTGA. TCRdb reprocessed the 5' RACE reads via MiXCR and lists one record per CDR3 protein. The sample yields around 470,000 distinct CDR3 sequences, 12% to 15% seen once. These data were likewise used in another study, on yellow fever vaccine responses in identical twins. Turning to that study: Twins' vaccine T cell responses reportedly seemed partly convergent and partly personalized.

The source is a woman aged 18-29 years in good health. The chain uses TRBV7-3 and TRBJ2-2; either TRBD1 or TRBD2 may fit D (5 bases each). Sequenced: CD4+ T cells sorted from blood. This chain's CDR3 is CASSLGTHPSGELFF. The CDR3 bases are TGTGCCAGCAGCTTAGGGACCCACCCGTCTGGGGAGCTGTTTTTT.